The sequence of this TCR beta chain was determined in a study of graft-versus-host responses after intestinal transplantation. About the study: Each transplant was multivisceral, liver-intestinal, or isolated intestinal. Study-wide results and limits: Early post-transplant HvG declines were associated with peak circulating GvH clone levels.

CDR3 size: 11 residues. Germline V lookup: CDR1 MNHNS, CDR2 SASEGT. With 6 bases removed from V and 6 bases from J, the gap between germline ends came to 9 bases. Produced via immunoSEQ multiplex PCR; TCRdb's table is partial and in-frame only. The sample holds roughly 130,000 clones; around 90% are singletons and the top ten take 0.19%. Concerning this clone: As yet, its antigen is unknown.

The TCR comes from a human donor who received an intestinal transplant. The sample here was unstimulated CD4+ T cells sorted from spleen or lymph node cells, taken before intestinal transplant. The chain has TRBV6-1 and TRBJ2-7; D tentatively fits TRBD1 or TRBD2 (5 bases each). The CDR3 coding sequence is TGTGCCAGCAGCCAGGGAGCCGAGCAGTACTTC. The encoded protein is CASSQGAEQYF.